Reported below is one T cell receptor beta chain. In the study's own analysis: Cell counts per sample came from amplifying reference gene primers. TCRdb keeps only in-frame clones here, not all; method: immunoSEQ multiplex PCR. Clone size and the V and J calls come from that table; the DNA yielded D and trimming. The sample lists 300,000 to 400,000 clones, approximately 86% seen once, with approximately 9.4% in the top ten. This specimen comes from a study of blood T cell repertoires in COVID-19. Per the germline V gene, CDR1 is SEHNR and CDR2 is FQNEAQ (reference sequence). The CDR3 is 15 residues long. V lost 4 bases and J lost 3, with 15 bases in between. Patients in Seattle were enrolled during active infection, then followed longitudinally.

The genes are TRBV7-9 and TRBJ1-1, with a weak D call TRBD1 (6 bases). The sequenced sample consisted of peripheral blood. This TCR was sampled from a man aged 25-45 years with COVID-19, enrolled during active disease. The CDR3 here is CASSSLGGADTEAFF. CDR3 nucleotides: TGTGCCAGCAGCTCCTTGGGGGGGGCGGACACTGAAGCTTTCTTT. The full variable domain, completed using reference TRBV7-9 and TRBJ1-1, is DTGVSQNPRHKITKRGQNVTFRCDPISEHNRLYWYRQTLGQGPEFLTYFQNEAQLEKSRLLSDRFSAERPKGSFSTLEIQRTEQGDSAMYLCASSSLGGADTEAFFGQGTRLTVV.